These 2 T cell receptor beta chains were sequenced from one sample in a study of CD8 T cells in Susac syndrome. RNA was extracted with the RNeasy kit, and a quantity of roughly 0.5 to 1 ug was reverse transcribed using random hexamers. Using its own MiXCR run on the immunoSEQ multiplex PCR reads, TCRdb lists one record per CDR3 protein. This repertoire shows about 180,000 distinct CDR3 sequences, nearly 97% found once; its top ten account for around 0.09%. The source material was CD4+ T cells from PBMCs. These receptors were taken from a human donor with multiple sclerosis.

This chain connects TRBV12-3 or TRBV12-4 to TRBJ2-2; a possible D gene is TRBD1 (6 bases). This CDR3 spans 15 amino acids. Trimming cost V 5 bases and J 6 bases, with 16 bases left between them. The CDR3 nucleotides are TGTGCCAGCAGTCCCGGACAGCGGTCTGCCGGGGAGCTGTTTTTT. It translates to CASSPGQRSAGELFF.

In nucleotides, the CDR3 is TGCAGTGCTAGAGATCCTTCCCTCCCTAGTGGCTACACCTTC. Its protein is CSARDPSLPSGYTF. The chain employs TRBV20-1 and TRBJ1-2; unclear D gene. The germline gives CDR1 DFQATT, CDR2 SNEGSKA (reference sequence). This CDR3 contains 14 residues. V gave up 0 bases and J gave up 7 bases, with 15 bases separating them.